The 21 T cell receptor beta chains reported below all come from one sample, sequenced in a study of T cell responses to AZD1222 COVID-19 vaccine. Some clones are missing from TCRdb's copy, which holds only in-frame ones; the method was immunoSEQ multiplex PCR. The table lists fewer than 250,000 clones, 85% to 95% of them singletons, with over 1% in the top ten. The sequenced sample was peripheral blood, obtained on day 0 of AZD1222 vaccination. These receptors were taken from an adult in good health.

This chain links TRBV28 with TRBJ2-3; 10 bases align to TRBD1. Germline CDR1 is MDHEN and CDR2 is SYDVKM. V lost 3 bases and J lost 6; bases outside the gene matches: 9. The CDR3 is 16 amino acids. CDR3 nucleotide sequence: TGTGCCAGCAGTTTGGCTGGACAGGGGGACGTTGATACGCAGTATTTT. This sequence encodes CASSLAGQGDVDTQYF.

This chain uses TRBV18 with TRBJ2-1; D possibly corresponds to TRBD1 (5 bases). Trimming stripped 2 bases from V and 0 bases from J, with 8 bases between. The germline CDR1 and CDR2 sequences are KGHSH and LQKENI. CDR3 length: 15 amino acids. CDR3 amino acids: CASSPLTGSYNEQFF. The CDR3 DNA reads as TGTGCCAGCTCACCATTAACAGGCTCCTACAATGAGCAGTTCTTC.

The chain couples TRBV6-2 or TRBV6-3 to TRBJ1-4, with D hard to call. This CDR3 is 14 amino acids long. Deletions cut 6 bases from V and 0 bases from J, with 8 bases between. Germline V gene lookup returns CDR1 MNHEY and CDR2 SVGEGT. As DNA, the CDR3 is TGTGCCAGCAGCCGAGGGTCAACTAATGAAAAACTGTTTTTT. Translated, it gives CASSRGSTNEKLFF.

The chain has TRBV29-1 and TRBJ1-2, with 9 bases lining up with TRBD1. V shed 3 bases and J 7 bases; nucleotides not matched to a gene: 3. The CDR3 runs to 12 residues. Germline-derived CDR1 and CDR2 are SQVTM and ANQGSEA. CDR3 residues: CSVEGTGLGYTF. The CDR3 coding sequence is TGCAGCGTTGAGGGGACAGGGCTTGGCTACACCTTC. Combining the CDR3 with reference TRBV29-1 and TRBJ1-2 gives the whole variable domain SAVISQKPSRDICQRGTSLTIQCQVDSQVTMMFWYRQQPGQSLTLIATANQGSEATYESGFVIDKFPISRPNLTFSTLTVSNMSPEDSSIYLCSVEGTGLGYTFGSGTRLTVV.

The genes are TRBV24-1 and TRBJ2-3; a possible D gene is TRBD1 (6 bases). Per the germline V gene, CDR1 is KGHDR and CDR2 is SFDVKD. V lost 4 bases and J 3 bases, leaving 16 bases between the germline ends. The CDR3 is made up of 16 amino acids. The CDR3 sequence: CATSDPGTTGTDTQYF. The CDR3 region has the DNA TGTGCCACCAGTGACCCCGGGACAACCGGAACAGATACGCAGTATTTT.

The rearrangement uses TRBV10-3 and TRBJ2-1; 9 nucleotides align to TRBD2. Unmatched junction bases numbered 7, after V lost 6 bases and J lost 4 bases. CDR1 and CDR2 (germline): ENHRY, SYGVKD. The CDR3 has 15 residues. The CDR3 protein is CAIRGSGGRYNEQFF. The CDR3, as DNA: TGTGCCATCAGGGGTAGCGGGGGACGGTACAATGAGCAGTTCTTC.

The chain uses TRBV29-1 and TRBJ1-1; D is unclear. The CDR3 has 10 residues. Germline assignment: CDR1 SQVTM and CDR2 ANQGSEA. V was cut by 4 bases and J by 10 bases, with 10 bases left in between. CDR3 sequence: CSVGVLPAFF. Here the CDR3 DNA reads TGCAGCGTTGGTGTTCTTCCAGCTTTCTTT.

CDR3 region: CASRPTLSSGANVLTF. The DNA for the CDR3 is TGTGCCAGTAGACCTACCCTGAGCTCTGGGGCCAACGTCCTGACTTTC. This chain uses TRBV19 with TRBJ2-6; D is ambiguous. Germline V gives CDR1 LNHDA, CDR2 SQIVND (reference sequence). This CDR3 contains 16 residues. V was shortened by 6 bases and J by 0 bases, with 12 bases between the two germline ends. Full variable domain (remainder filled in from reference TRBV19 and TRBJ2-6): DGGITQSPKYLFRKEGQNVTLSCEQNLNHDAMYWYRQDPGQGLRLIYYSQIVNDFQKGDIAEGYSVSREKKESFPLTVTSAQKNPTAFYLCASRPTLSSGANVLTFGAGSRLTVL.

The rearrangement joins TRBV10-3 to TRBJ1-6; D may be TRBD1 (5 bases). Germline V gives CDR1 ENHRY, CDR2 SYGVKD. CDR3 length: 13 amino acids. The V gene lost 10 bases and the J gene lost 6 bases, with 13 bases spanning the gap. CDR3 DNA sequence: TGTGCCACCATGAACCAGGGTAATTCACCCCTCCACTTT. Translating gives CATMNQGNSPLHF.

The chain carries TRBV7-4 and TRBJ1-1; D gene ambiguous. In germline, CDR1 is SGHVT, CDR2 SQSDAQ. The CDR3 has 15 amino acids. V was shortened by 2 bases and J by 0 bases, with 10 bases between the two germline ends. The CDR3 loop is CASSLPTLVNTEAFF. In nucleotides, the CDR3 is TGTGCCAGCAGCTTACCTACGTTGGTGAACACTGAAGCTTTCTTT.

J is TRBJ2-1 and V is TRBV18; 11 bases are shared with TRBD2. Germline values: CDR1 KGHSH, CDR2 LQKENI. The V and J ends lost 1 base and 6 bases, in that order; junction bases with no gene match: 2. The CDR3 has 15 residues. The CDR3 is CASSPLAGGRNEQFF. The CDR3 coding sequence is TGTGCCAGCTCACCACTAGCGGGGGGGCGCAATGAGCAGTTCTTC.

The rearrangement uses TRBV19 and TRBJ1-5; D not resolved. Germline CDR1 and CDR2: LNHDA and SQIVND (reference sequence). This CDR3 region has 15 residues. V was shortened by 6 bases and J by 3 bases, with 15 bases between the two germline ends. The CDR3: CASSSPRPDNQPQHF. Written as DNA, the CDR3 is TGTGCCAGTAGCTCCCCGAGGCCTGACAATCAGCCCCAGCATTTT.

The chain combines TRBV2 with TRBJ1-6; 7 bases align to TRBD1. CDR1 is SNHLY, CDR2 FYNNEI, per germline. The CDR3 is 14 amino acids. The junction had 7 bases not matched to a gene; V was cut back by 6 bases and J by 8 bases. CDR3 coding DNA: TGTGCCAGCAGGGTGGTTGGGACAGATTCACCCCTCCACTTT. It yields the protein CASRVVGTDSPLHF.

This clone was seen only once. V gene TRBV3-1 (or the pseudogene TRBV3-2) combines with J gene TRBJ1-5; unclear D gene. Germline V CDR1 and CDR2: LGHDT, YNNKEL (reference sequence). This CDR3 has 16 residues. Deletions cut 1 base from V and 6 bases from J, with 16 bases between. CDR3 sequence reads: CASSQGLGRPGQPQHF. CDR3 nucleotide sequence: TGTGCCAGCAGCCAAGGTTTGGGCAGGCCCGGTCAGCCCCAGCATTTT.

The J gene is TRBJ2-1, the V gene TRBV4-2; D assignment may be TRBD1 or TRBD2 (6 bases each). This CDR3 has 15 residues. In germline, CDR1 is LGHNA, CDR2 YNFKEQ. Trimming left V 4 bases short and J 4 bases short, with 14 bases between. For the CDR3, the DNA is TGTGCCAGCAGCCTCCAATGGGGGGCGTACAATGAGCAGTTCTTC. As protein: CASSLQWGAYNEQFF.

Concerning this clone itself: One end of the junction fails to match germline, which may point to a read error. The V call is TRBV19, the J call TRBJ1-1; the D gene is possibly TRBD1 (5 bases). CDR3 length: 13 residues. Germline CDR1 LNHDA, CDR2 SQIVND (reference sequence). The CDR3 reads CASSIDGAVLAVF. The CDR3 region has the DNA TGTGCCAGTAGTATAGATGGGGCGGTGTTGGCGGTCTTT.

This clone has a single count. The genes are TRBV5-4 and TRBJ1-2; 10 nucleotides align to TRBD1. Germline assignment: CDR1 SGHNT and CDR2 YYREEE (reference sequence). The CDR3 has 15 amino acids. Trimming at V came to 4 bases and at J to 4 bases, leaving 7 bases not matched to a gene. CDR3 nucleotide sequence: TGTGCCAGCAGCATAACCGGGACAGGGGCCTATGGCTACACCTTC. It codes for CASSITGTGAYGYTF.

J is TRBJ2-7 and V is TRBV6-5; D gene ambiguous. Deletions cut 5 bases from V and 3 bases from J, with 11 bases between. This CDR3 is built from 13 residues. The V gene's germline CDR1 is MNHEY and CDR2 SVGAGI. The CDR3 bases are TGTGCCAGCAGTCTCGGACCATTCTACGAGCAGTACTTC. Translated: CASSLGPFYEQYF.

This sequence joins TRBV12-3 or TRBV12-4 and TRBJ2-1; weak D call: TRBD1 (5 bases). This CDR3 has 12 residues. Trimming took 3 bases from V and 8 from J, leaving 8 bases between them. The chain's CDR3 is CASSFQGYEQFF. The CDR3 DNA follows: TGTGCCAGCAGTTTCCAGGGCTATGAGCAGTTCTTC.

The chain employs TRBV11-3 and TRBJ2-1; TRBD1 matches at 8 bases. J lost 9 bases, V lost 3 bases, and 10 bases had no gene match. This CDR3 is 15 amino acids long. Germline V CDR1 and CDR2: SGHNT, YENEEA. CDR3 in amino acids: CASSLDRANSFEQFF. The CDR3, as DNA: TGTGCCAGCAGCTTGGACAGGGCAAATTCATTTGAGCAGTTCTTC. The whole variable domain, remainder taken from reference TRBV11-3 and TRBJ2-1, is EAGVVQSPRYKIIEKKQPVAFWCNPISGHNTLYWYLQNLGQGPELLIRYENEEAVDDSQLPKDRFSAERLKGVDSTLKIQPAELGDSAVYLCASSLDRANSFEQFFGPGTRLTVL.

This rearrangement joins TRBV28 to TRBJ1-6, with D tentatively TRBD1 (5 bases). V lost 5 bases, J lost 7 bases, and 12 bases lay in between. The CDR3 contains 14 residues. The germline V gene encodes CDR1 MDHEN and CDR2 SYDVKM. This chain's CDR3 is CASSTLEGNSPLHF. CDR3 bases: TGTGCCAGCAGTACGTTGGAGGGGAATTCACCCCTCCACTTT.